These 31 T cell receptor beta chains came from one sample sequenced in a study of cytomegalovirus exposure and HLA in healthy donors. PCR was performed using 60 Vbeta and 13 Jbeta primers. Only in-frame clones appear in the TCRdb table, and some are missing; sequencing was by immunoSEQ multiplex PCR. This sample carries about 210,000 clones, 70% to 90% of them seen once, and the ten largest clones take approximately 2.9%. The source material was PBMCs. The source of these receptors is a man aged 25-45 years in good health and CMV-seronegative.

The chain is built from TRBV18 and TRBJ1-3; TRBD1 might be the D (6 bases). Looked up from germline, CDR1 is KGHSH and CDR2 is LQKENI. Deletions cut 6 bases from V and 0 bases from J, with 12 bases between. This CDR3 is 15 amino acids long. CDR3 residues: CASSQLDSSGNTIYF. The DNA of the CDR3 is TGTGCCAGCTCCCAATTGGACAGCTCTGGAAACACCATATATTTT.

The V call is TRBV15, the J call TRBJ2-4; D is unresolved. V was pared by 0 bases and J by 6 bases, with 6 bases between. There are 13 residues in the CDR3. The germline CDR1 and CDR2 sequences are LNHNV and YYDKDF (reference sequence). The CDR3 spells CATSRESRNIQYF. CDR3 DNA: TGTGCCACCAGCAGAGAATCGAGAAACATTCAGTACTTC.

This chain uses TRBV19 with TRBJ2-2, with 9 bases fitting TRBD1. Germline CDR1 reads LNHDA; CDR2 reads SQIVND (reference sequence). The V and J ends lost 7 bases and 5 bases, in that order; junction bases with no gene match: 11. This CDR3 spans 16 amino acids. The CDR3: CASKSWGQGGTGELFF. In nucleotides, the CDR3 is TGTGCCAGTAAAAGCTGGGGACAGGGCGGGACCGGGGAGCTGTTTTTT.

The chain combines TRBV19 with TRBJ2-5, with 8 nucleotides matching TRBD2. Germline V lookup: CDR1 LNHDA, CDR2 SQIVND (reference sequence). This CDR3 region has 15 residues. Trimming removed 1 base from V and 2 bases from J; junction bases left unmatched: 3. CDR3 in DNA: TGTGCCAGTAGTATAGGCGGGGGGCTTCAAGAGACCCAGTACTTC. This encodes CASSIGGGLQETQYF.

The chain employs TRBV9 and TRBJ2-1; D possibly corresponds to TRBD2 (5 bases). V lost 0 bases, J lost 0 bases, and 10 bases lay in between. There are 16 residues in the CDR3. The germline V gene encodes CDR1 SGDLS and CDR2 YYNGEE. CDR3 in DNA: TGTGCCAGCAGCGTAGCTGGCGGGCTCTCCTACAATGAGCAGTTCTTC. As protein: CASSVAGGLSYNEQFF.

The J gene is TRBJ2-5, the V gene TRBV28; no definite D call. V was clipped by 2 bases and J by 0 bases, with 7 bases between them. CDR1 is MDHEN and CDR2 is SYDVKM in the germline V gene. CDR3 length equals 14 residues. CDR3 DNA sequence: TGTGCCAGCAGTTTAGCGGAGTACCAAGAGACCCAGTACTTC. This codes for CASSLAEYQETQYF.

The CDR3 loop reads CASSWGTGKGTREQYF. The CDR3 coding sequence is TGTGCCAGCAGTTGGGGGACAGGGAAGGGAACGCGGGAGCAGTACTTC. The V call is TRBV28, the J call TRBJ2-7; 9 bases match TRBD1. V shed 4 bases and J 7 bases; nucleotides not matched to a gene: 14. The CDR3 runs to 16 residues. Germline V gene lookup returns CDR1 MDHEN and CDR2 SYDVKM.

The chain joins TRBV5-1 to TRBJ2-1, with TRBD1 matching 9 bases. The ends lost 0 bases at V and 3 bases at J; junction bases unmatched: 7. Germline V gives CDR1 SGHRS, CDR2 YFSETQ. The CDR3 is 17 amino acids. This chain's CDR3 is CASSLAKRDRVYNEQFF. The CDR3 DNA reads TGCGCCAGCAGCTTGGCTAAACGGGACAGGGTCTACAATGAGCAGTTCTTC.

The gene calls are TRBV7-2 and TRBJ2-7; 11 nucleotides align to TRBD2. The CDR3 loop spans 14 amino acids. Trimming cost V 5 bases and J 10 bases; bases outside gene matches: 10. The germline V gene has CDR1 SGHTA and CDR2 FQGNSA. The CDR3 protein is CASSTISGGGAQYF. The CDR3, as DNA: TGTGCCAGCAGCACTATTAGCGGGGGGGGCGCTCAGTACTTC.

This chain links TRBV6-6 with TRBJ1-4, with 8 bases fitting TRBD1. Germline values: CDR1 MNHNY, CDR2 SVGAGI (reference sequence). The CDR3 has 13 amino acids. V trimming: 8 bases; J trimming: 10 bases; junction bases outside the gene matches: 9. The CDR3 nucleotides read TGTGCCAGCGACAGGACAGGGAACGGAAAACTGTTTTTT. Translation gives CASDRTGNGKLFF.

This chain connects TRBV7-6 to TRBJ2-5; TRBD2 is a possible D gene (5 bases). CDR3 length equals 15 residues. Germline lookup yields CDR1 SGHVS and CDR2 FNYEAQ. V dropped 3 bases and J dropped 2 bases, with 13 bases sitting between them. The CDR3 bases are TGTGCCAGCAGCTTTCGGGCTAGCCCACAAGAGACCCAGTACTTC. It yields the protein CASSFRASPQETQYF.

This chain connects TRBV28 to TRBJ2-7; 10 bases agree with TRBD1. Germline V gives CDR1 MDHEN, CDR2 SYDVKM. The CDR3 has 13 residues. The ends lost 5 bases at V and 3 bases at J; junction bases unmatched: 1. The CDR3 reads CASSGDRGYEQYF. DNA of the CDR3: TGTGCCAGCAGTGGGGACAGGGGCTACGAGCAGTACTTC. Drawing the rest from reference TRBV28 and TRBJ2-7, the complete variable domain is DVKVTQSSRYLVKRTGEKVFLECVQDMDHENMFWYRQDPGLGLRLIYFSYDVKMKEKGDIPEGYSVSREKKERFSLILESASTNQTSMYLCASSGDRGYEQYFGPGTRLTVT.

V is TRBV5-1 and J is TRBJ2-3; D not certain. CDR3 length: 12 amino acids. CDR1 is SGHRS, CDR2 YFSETQ, per germline. Between the trimmed V and J ends, which lost 5 bases and 1 base, there was a span of 5 bases. Written as DNA, the CDR3 is TGCGCCAGCAGAGGAGGCACAGATACGCAGTATTTT. It is translated as CASRGGTDTQYF.

The V call is TRBV19, the J call TRBJ1-1, with 7 bases fitting TRBD1. V shed 3 bases and J 11 bases; nucleotides not matched to a gene: 9. The germline gives CDR1 LNHDA, CDR2 SQIVND (reference sequence). The CDR3 loop spans 13 amino acids. The CDR3 DNA is TGTGCCAGTAGTATGGGGGACAGCAAAAAGGCTTTCTTT. It translates to CASSMGDSKKAFF.

The V call is TRBV9, the J call TRBJ2-7; D possibly corresponds to TRBD2 (7 bases). This CDR3 is built from 15 residues. Deletions cut 0 bases from V and 1 base from J, with 11 bases between. Germline CDR1 and CDR2: SGDLS and YYNGEE. For the CDR3, the DNA is TGTGCCAGCAGCGTAGGGGGAGGGGGATCCTACGAGCAGTACTTC. This sequence encodes CASSVGGGGSYEQYF.

The chain links TRBV5-1 to TRBJ1-2, with D hard to call. The CDR3 totals 14 residues. V lost 1 base and J lost 8, with 15 bases in between. In germline, CDR1 is SGHRS, CDR2 YFSETQ. CDR3 nucleotides: TGCGCCAGCAGCTTGACAGAGACACGTGGGGGCTACACCTTC. It translates to CASSLTETRGGYTF. Using reference TRBV5-1 and TRBJ1-2 for the parts outside the CDR3, the full variable domain is KAGVTQTPRYLIKTRGQQVTLSCSPISGHRSVSWYQQTPGQGLQFLFEYFSETQRNKGNFPGRFSGRQFSNSRSEMNVSTLELGDSALYLCASSLTETRGGYTFGSGTRLTVV.

The rearrangement links TRBV5-1 to TRBJ2-5; the D gene is possibly TRBD1 (5 bases). The germline V and J ends were trimmed by 0 bases and 2 bases, with 11 bases remaining between them. Germline CDR1 reads SGHRS; CDR2 reads YFSETQ. The CDR3 has 15 residues. The CDR3 protein is CASSLGQGRQETQYF. CDR3 DNA: TGCGCCAGCAGCTTGGGGCAGGGTAGGCAAGAGACCCAGTACTTC.

The chain uses TRBV7-2 and TRBJ2-1, with 8 bases aligning to TRBD2. J lost 0 bases, V lost 5 bases, and 3 bases had no gene match. CDR1 is SGHTA and CDR2 is FQGNSA in the germline V gene. The CDR3 contains 15 residues. The CDR3 region has the DNA TGTGCCAGCAGCATTCGGGGGGGCTCCTACAATGAGCAGTTCTTC. It specifies CASSIRGGSYNEQFF.

J is TRBJ2-5 and V is TRBV4-1, with 8 bases fitting TRBD2. The closer fit of TRBJ2-7 to the DNA end suggests the J call may be wrong. The CDR3 spans 15 residues. Germline V gene sequence: CDR1 MGHRA, CDR2 YSYEKL. The DNA of the CDR3 is TGCGCCAGCAGCCAAGTAGCGGGGAGCTCCTACGAGCAGTACTTC. Translation gives CASSQVAGSSYEQYF.

With regard to this clone: Sequence at one end of the junction differs from germline and may be a read error. The chain combines TRBV28 with TRBJ2-7; D perhaps matches TRBD1 (7 bases). The germline CDR1 and CDR2 sequences are MDHEN and SYDVKM. The CDR3 is 15 amino acids. CDR3 sequence (DNA): TGTGCCAGTAGTTCTCCAGGGGGGAGCTCCTACGAGCAGTACTTC. Translated: CASSSPGGSSYEQYF.

This chain connects TRBV9 to TRBJ2-2; perhaps TRBD2 as D (6 bases). This CDR3 is 14 amino acids long. The V end lost 0 bases, the J end lost 4 bases, and 7 bases lay between the germline ends. Germline assignment: CDR1 SGDLS and CDR2 YYNGEE. CDR3 sequence: CASSVDGGTGELFF. The CDR3 nucleotides read TGTGCCAGCAGCGTAGACGGGGGCACCGGGGAGCTGTTTTTT.

V and J are TRBV5-1 and TRBJ2-3, with 15 bases fitting TRBD2. V was pared by 4 bases and J by 5 bases, with 5 bases of the junction left unmatched. This CDR3 region has 16 residues. Germline lookup yields CDR1 SGHRS and CDR2 YFSETQ. CDR3 sequence: CASSAGLAGGLDTQYF. CDR3 nucleotide sequence: TGCGCCAGCAGCGCTGGACTAGCGGGGGGGCTAGATACGCAGTATTTT.

The DNA for the CDR3 is TGTGCCAGCAGCCAACAGAGCACTGAGCAGTTCTTC. This translates into CASSQQSTEQFF. The rearrangement links TRBV5-6 to TRBJ2-1, with unresolved D. Germline V gene data show CDR1 as SGHDT and CDR2 as YYEEEE. This CDR3 has 12 amino acids. Trimming removed 4 bases from V and 9 bases from J, with 11 bases in between.

The chain employs TRBV18 and TRBJ2-3; D is unresolved. The ends were cut back, 3 bases at V and 6 bases at J, with 13 bases in the middle. CDR3 length: 14 residues. Germline V gene sequence: CDR1 KGHSH, CDR2 LQKENI. The CDR3, as DNA: TGTGCCAGCTCACCGGTCTTAGAGGTTGATACGCAGTATTTT. Translated, it gives CASSPVLEVDTQYF.

The chain couples TRBV19 to TRBJ1-5, with a tentative D call TRBD1 (6 bases). V lost 3 bases, J lost 3 bases, and 12 bases lay in between. The CDR3 spans 15 residues. In germline, CDR1 is LNHDA, CDR2 SQIVND (reference sequence). CDR3 bases: TGTGCCAGTAGTATTTGGGACAACACCAATCAGCCCCAGCATTTT. Translating gives CASSIWDNTNQPQHF. Full variable domain (missing parts from reference TRBV19 and TRBJ1-5): DGGITQSPKYLFRKEGQNVTLSCEQNLNHDAMYWYRQDPGQGLRLIYYSQIVNDFQKGDIAEGYSVSREKKESFPLTVTSAQKNPTAFYLCASSIWDNTNQPQHFGDGTRLSIL.

The rearrangement joins TRBV5-8 to TRBJ1-2; maybe TRBD1 (6 bases). There are 13 residues in the CDR3. V lost 4 bases, J lost 4 bases, and 11 bases lay in between. Germline-derived CDR1 and CDR2 are SGHTS and YDEGEE. The CDR3 nucleotides read TGTGCCAGCAGCGTAGGGGGAGCCTATGGCTACACCTTC. Its protein is CASSVGGAYGYTF.

The chain couples TRBV19 to TRBJ2-7, with 9 positions matching TRBD2. The junction had 10 bases not matched to a gene; V was cut back by 3 bases and J by 7 bases. This CDR3 spans 15 amino acids. Germline V CDR1 and CDR2: LNHDA, SQIVND (reference sequence). The CDR3 nucleotides are TGTGCCAGTAGTATCCGGCTAGCGGGGCCGGGAGAGCAGTACTTC. It is translated as CASSIRLAGPGEQYF.

This chain connects TRBV27 to TRBJ2-1; 8 bases are a match to TRBD1. There are 13 residues in the CDR3. V shed 4 bases, J shed 9 bases, and the junction held 5 bases outside the gene matches. The V gene's germline CDR1 is MNHEY and CDR2 SMNVEV (reference sequence). The CDR3 protein is CASSSLTGGEQFF. The DNA for the CDR3 is TGTGCCAGCAGTTCACTTACAGGGGGTGAGCAGTTCTTC.

The rearrangement uses TRBV28 and TRBJ2-7, with TRBD1 identical over 7 bases. V was clipped by 3 bases and J by 7 bases; unmatched bases: 6. This CDR3 spans 13 amino acids. CDR1 and CDR2 (germline): MDHEN, SYDVKM. CDR3 bases: TGTGCCAGCAGTTTTTATTCAGGGGGTGAGCAGTACTTC. Translation: CASSFYSGGEQYF.

This chain links TRBV7-9 with TRBJ2-1; D call uncertain. CDR3 length: 12 amino acids. Trimming took 3 bases from V and 7 from J, leaving 7 bases between them. Germline V gives CDR1 SEHNR, CDR2 FQNEAQ (reference sequence). The CDR3 reads CASSFSLNEQFF. Written as DNA, the CDR3 is TGTGCCAGCAGCTTCAGTCTTAATGAGCAGTTCTTC.

The chain joins TRBV7-9 to TRBJ2-5; D unresolved. CDR3 length equals 15 residues. V shed 0 bases and J shed 1 base, with 9 bases lying between them. Germline loops: CDR1 SEHNR, CDR2 FQNEAQ (reference sequence). The CDR3 reads CASSLAAGRQETQYF. CDR3 in DNA: TGTGCCAGCAGCTTAGCGGCAGGTCGCCAAGAGACCCAGTACTTC.